Listed below are T cell receptor beta chains from one sample, sequenced in a study of blood T cell repertoires in COVID-19. Libraries were prepared by immunoSEQ multiplex PCR; TCRdb keeps only in-frame clonotypes and omits some of them. The sample lists approximately 140,000 clones, 75% to 90% occurring once. The sequenced sample was PBMCs or T cells enriched from blood (not recorded which). These receptor sequences come from a middle-aged man in a cohort exposed to, infected with or recovered from COVID-19 (not recorded which). Each CDR3 is given with its conserved first and last residue. Fields, in order: D gene, J gene, clone size, V gene, CDR3 DNA, CDR3 protein. The D gene is left open where the match is weak. Clone size is given for some rows only: seen once, a few or many times, or a class if the clone is expanded.

. TRBJ1-4 . TRBV7-9 TGTGCCAGCAGCCTTCCCGCAGGCCCTAATGAAAAACTGTTTTTT CASSLPAGPNEKLFF
TRBD1 TRBJ1-6 . TRBV29-1 TGCAGCGTTGAAGATCTGGACGGGGACAGGGAAGATTCACCCCTCCACTTT CSVEDLDGDREDSPLHF
. TRBJ1-5 once TRBV5-1 TGCGCCACCACGAGGAGGGACTCAAAACGGAATCAGCCCCAGCATTTT CATTRRDSKRNQPQHF
. TRBJ2-7 once TRBV18 TGTGCCAGCTCACCCCAGGAGGCAGTGACCTACGAGCAGTACTTC CASSPQEAVTYEQYF
TRBD1 TRBJ2-2 . TRBV5-4 TGTGCCAGCAGCCCCGGGACAGTCACCGGGGAGCTGTTTTTT CASSPGTVTGELFF
TRBD1 TRBJ1-1 . TRBV2 TGTGCCAGCAGTAACCCGGGACAGGGCGCTGAAGCTTTCTTT CASSNPGQGAEAFF
TRBD2 TRBJ2-1 . TRBV19 TGTGCCACGTTACGGACTAGCGGGAGACTCAATGAGCAGTTCTTC CATLRTSGRLNEQFF
. TRBJ2-7 few TRBV4-2 TGTGCCAGCAGCCAAGATCAGATCGAGCAGTACTTC CASSQDQIEQYF
TRBD1 TRBJ2-7 . TRBV27 TGTGCCAGCAGTCCACTAACGGGACAGGGCGGGCAGTACTTC CASSPLTGQGGQYF
TRBD1 TRBJ1-1 . TRBV28 TGTGCCAGCAGACGACAGGGGATGAACACTGAAGCTTTCTTT CASRRQGMNTEAFF
. TRBJ1-1 . TRBV7-9 TGTGCCAGCAGCTTAATCCCCAACAGTAACACTGAAGCTTTCTTT CASSLIPNSNTEAFF
. TRBJ1-1 . TRBV3-1/TRBV3-2 TGTGCCAGCAGCCCCGACAGCTTGACGGTTGGGAACACTGAAGCTTTCTTT CASSPDSLTVGNTEAFF
. TRBJ2-7 . TRBV6-5 TGTGCCAGCAGTCACCAGAATGGGGGGTACGAGCAGTACTTC CASSHQNGGYEQYF
TRBD1 TRBJ1-5 . TRBV7-3 TGTGCCAGAAGGACAGGGGCCGACAATCAGCCCCAGCATTTT CARRTGADNQPQHF
. TRBJ2-7 . TRBV6-2/TRBV6-3 TGTGCCAGCAGTTACGGGGGGGGGCCCTACGAGCAGTACTTC CASSYGGGPYEQYF
. TRBJ2-7 . TRBV7-9 TGTGCCAGCAGCCCCGACACTTACGAGCAGTACTTC CASSPDTYEQYF
. TRBJ1-5 once TRBV6-1 TGTGCCAGCAGTGAGCCCACACGACAGCCGTATAGCAATCAGCCCCAGCATTTT CASSEPTRQPYSNQPQHF
TRBD2 TRBJ2-1 . TRBV6-5 TGTGCCAGCAGTCCCCCCGGGACTAGTAGTTATGAGCAGTTCTTC CASSPPGTSSYEQFF
. TRBJ2-7 . TRBV4-3 TGCGCCAGCAGCCAAAAGGGGGGGTACCCTGCCTACGAGCAGTACTTC CASSQKGGYPAYEQYF
TRBD1 TRBJ2-1 . TRBV18 TGTGCCAGCTCTGTCCGGGACAGGGTAGGCAATGAGCAGTTCTTC CASSVRDRVGNEQFF
TRBD2 TRBJ2-5 . TRBV19 TGTGCCAGTAGAGAGACTAGCGGGAGTGGGGAGACCCAGTACTTC CASRETSGSGETQYF
TRBD2 TRBJ2-7 . TRBV9 TGTGCCAGCAGCGTATATGCGGGGGACGGGTACGAGCAGTACTTC CASSVYAGDGYEQYF